This T cell receptor beta chain was captured in a study of OX40 agonist ivuxolimab in advanced cancers. Study in general: Under the entry rules, prior anti-PD-1, anti-PD-L1 or anti-CTLA-4 therapy was allowed, and 40% had some. Among those treated, three patients had partial responses, one with hepatocellular carcinoma and two with cutaneous melanoma.

Germline values: CDR1 LNHDA, CDR2 SQIVND (reference sequence). The CDR3 covers 14 residues. Trimming cost V 3 bases and J 3 bases; bases outside gene matches: 4. Collection of blood occurred at baseline, at cycle 4 day 1, and at cycle 7 day 1. TCRdb keeps only in-frame clones here, not all; method: immunoSEQ multiplex PCR. The data contain about 100,000 clones, 70% to 90% of them seen just once; the ten biggest clones take up 0.15% to 0.2%. The specimen comprised CD4+ or CD8+ T cells sorted from blood, sampled in a trial of the OX40 agonist ivuxolimab. This receptor was identified in an adult with an advanced solid tumor such as melanoma, head and neck, liver or kidney cancer. The chain uses TRBV19 and TRBJ2-7; TRBD1 matches 8 bases. CDR3 DNA: TGTGCCAGTAGTATCGGGACAGGTTACTACGAGCAGTACTTC. It translates to CASSIGTGYYEQYF.